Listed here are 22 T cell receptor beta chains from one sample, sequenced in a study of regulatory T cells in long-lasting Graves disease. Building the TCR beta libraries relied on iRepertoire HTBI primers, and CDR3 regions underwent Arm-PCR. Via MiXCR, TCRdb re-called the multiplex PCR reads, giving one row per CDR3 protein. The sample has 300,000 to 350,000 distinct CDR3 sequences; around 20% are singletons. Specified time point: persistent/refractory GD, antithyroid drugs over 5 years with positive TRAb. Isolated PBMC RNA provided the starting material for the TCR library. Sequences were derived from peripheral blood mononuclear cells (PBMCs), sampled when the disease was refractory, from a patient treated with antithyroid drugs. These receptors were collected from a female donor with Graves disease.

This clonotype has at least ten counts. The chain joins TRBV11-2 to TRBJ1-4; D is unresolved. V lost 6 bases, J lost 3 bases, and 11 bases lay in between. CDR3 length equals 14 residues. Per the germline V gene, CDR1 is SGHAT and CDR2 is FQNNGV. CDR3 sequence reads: CASSNGAANEKLFF. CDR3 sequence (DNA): TGTGCCAGCAGTAACGGCGCGGCTAATGAAAAACTGTTTTTT.

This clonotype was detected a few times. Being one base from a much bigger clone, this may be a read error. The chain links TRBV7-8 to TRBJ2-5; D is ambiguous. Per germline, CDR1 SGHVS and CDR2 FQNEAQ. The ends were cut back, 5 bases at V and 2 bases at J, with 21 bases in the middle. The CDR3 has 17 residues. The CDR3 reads CASSLVIPLQEQETQYF. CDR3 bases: TGTGCCAGCAGCCTAGTCATACCACTACAAGAGCAAGAGACCCAGTACTTC.

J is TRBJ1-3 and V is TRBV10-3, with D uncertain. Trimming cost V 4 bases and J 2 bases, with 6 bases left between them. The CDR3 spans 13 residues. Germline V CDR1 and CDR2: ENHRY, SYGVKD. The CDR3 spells CAISAGTGNTIYF. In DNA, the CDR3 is TGTGCCATCAGTGCCGGGACTGGAAACACCATATATTTT.

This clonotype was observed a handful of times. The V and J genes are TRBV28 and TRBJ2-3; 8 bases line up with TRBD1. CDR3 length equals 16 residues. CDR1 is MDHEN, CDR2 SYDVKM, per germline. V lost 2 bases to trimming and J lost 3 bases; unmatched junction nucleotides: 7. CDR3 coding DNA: TGTGCCAGCAGTTTAGTTGGGACAGGAGGGACAGATACGCAGTATTTT. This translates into CASSLVGTGGTDTQYF.

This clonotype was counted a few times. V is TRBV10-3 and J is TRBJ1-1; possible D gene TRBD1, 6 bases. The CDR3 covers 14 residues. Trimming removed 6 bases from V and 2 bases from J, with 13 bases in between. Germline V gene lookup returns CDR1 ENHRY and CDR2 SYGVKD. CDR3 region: CAIRPTGGNTEAFF. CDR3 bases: TGTGCCATCAGGCCCACGGGGGGCAACACTGAAGCTTTCTTT.

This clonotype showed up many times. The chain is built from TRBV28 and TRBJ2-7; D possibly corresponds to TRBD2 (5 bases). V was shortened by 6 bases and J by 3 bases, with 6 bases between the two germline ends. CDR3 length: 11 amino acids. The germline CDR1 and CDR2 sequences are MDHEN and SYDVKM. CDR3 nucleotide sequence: TGTGCCAGCAGCAGCGGCTACGAGCAGTACTTC. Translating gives CASSSGYEQYF.

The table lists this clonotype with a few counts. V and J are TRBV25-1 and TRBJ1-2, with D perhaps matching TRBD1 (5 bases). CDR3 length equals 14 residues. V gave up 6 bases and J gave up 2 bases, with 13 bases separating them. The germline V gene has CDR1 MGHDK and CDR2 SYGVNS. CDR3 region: CASSRQGLNYGYTF. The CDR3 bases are TGTGCCAGCAGCCGGCAGGGTTTGAACTATGGCTACACCTTC.

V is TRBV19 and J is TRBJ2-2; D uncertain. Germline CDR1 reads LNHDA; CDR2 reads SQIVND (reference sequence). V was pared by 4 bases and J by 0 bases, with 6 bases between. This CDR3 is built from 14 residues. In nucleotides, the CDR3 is TGTGCCAGTAGTACACACCCGAACACCGGGGAGCTGTTTTTT. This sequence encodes CASSTHPNTGELFF.

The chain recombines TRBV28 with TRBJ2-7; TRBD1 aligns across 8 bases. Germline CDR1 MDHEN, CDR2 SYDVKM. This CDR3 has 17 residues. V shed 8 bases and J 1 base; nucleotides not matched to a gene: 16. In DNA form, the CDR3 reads TGTGCCAGCGGTCAGATACCCATCCGGGACAGGTCCTACGAGCAGTACTTC. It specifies CASGQIPIRDRSYEQYF. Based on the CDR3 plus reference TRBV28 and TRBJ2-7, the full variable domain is DVKVTQSSRYLVKRTGEKVFLECVQDMDHENMFWYRQDPGLGLRLIYFSYDVKMKEKGDIPEGYSVSREKKERFSLILESASTNQTSMYLCASGQIPIRDRSYEQYFGPGTRLTVT.

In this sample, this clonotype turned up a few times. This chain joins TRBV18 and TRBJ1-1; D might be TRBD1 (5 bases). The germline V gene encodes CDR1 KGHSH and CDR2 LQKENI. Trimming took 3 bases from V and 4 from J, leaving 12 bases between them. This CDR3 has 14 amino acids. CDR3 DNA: TGTGCCAGCTCACCGCTCGCAGGGCGCACTGAAGCTTTCTTT. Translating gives CASSPLAGRTEAFF.

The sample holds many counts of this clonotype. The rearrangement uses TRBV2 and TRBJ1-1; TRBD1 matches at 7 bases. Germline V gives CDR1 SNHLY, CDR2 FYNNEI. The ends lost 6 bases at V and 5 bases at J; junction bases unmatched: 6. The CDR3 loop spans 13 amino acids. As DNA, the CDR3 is TGTGCCAGCAGGGAGACAGGGTGGACTGAAGCTTTCTTT. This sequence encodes CASRETGWTEAFF.

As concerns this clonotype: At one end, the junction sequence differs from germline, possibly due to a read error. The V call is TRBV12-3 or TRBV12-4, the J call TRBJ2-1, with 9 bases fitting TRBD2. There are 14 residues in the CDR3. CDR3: CAGRRVAGVNEQFF. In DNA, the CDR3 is TGTGCCGGCAGGCGAGTAGCGGGAGTCAATGAGCAGTTCTTC.

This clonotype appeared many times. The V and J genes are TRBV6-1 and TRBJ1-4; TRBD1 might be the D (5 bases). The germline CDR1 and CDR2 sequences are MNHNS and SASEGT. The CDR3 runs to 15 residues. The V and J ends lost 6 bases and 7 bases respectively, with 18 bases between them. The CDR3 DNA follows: TGTGCCAGCAGGGCTCTAAGGGGTACGAGTGAAAAACTGTTTTTT. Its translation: CASRALRGTSEKLFF.

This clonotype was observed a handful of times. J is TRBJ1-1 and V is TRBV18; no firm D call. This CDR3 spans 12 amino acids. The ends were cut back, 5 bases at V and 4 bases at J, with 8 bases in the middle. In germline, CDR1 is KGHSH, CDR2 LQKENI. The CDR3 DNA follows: TGTGCCAGCTCAACTGGGCCCACTGAAGCTTTCTTT. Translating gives CASSTGPTEAFF. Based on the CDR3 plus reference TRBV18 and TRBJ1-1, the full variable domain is NAGVMQNPRHLVRRRGQEARLRCSPMKGHSHVYWYRQLPEEGLKFMVYLQKENIIDESGMPKERFSAEFPKEGPSILRIQQVVRGDSAAYFCASSTGPTEAFFGQGTRLTVV.

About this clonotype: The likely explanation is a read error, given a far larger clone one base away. CDR3 DNA sequence: TGTGCCGGCAGCCCAATTTTTTTTGAAACTACCCCCTACGAGCAGTACTTC. It specifies CAGSPIFFETTPYEQYF. V gene TRBV7-9 combines with J gene TRBJ2-7; no reliable D call. The CDR3 has 17 amino acids. Germline CDR1 reads SEHNR; CDR2 reads FQNEAQ (reference sequence).

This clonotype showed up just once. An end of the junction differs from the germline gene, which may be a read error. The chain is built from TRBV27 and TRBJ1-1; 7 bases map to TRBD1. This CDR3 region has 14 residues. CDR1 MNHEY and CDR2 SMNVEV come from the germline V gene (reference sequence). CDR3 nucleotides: TGTGCCAGCAGTTTATCACAGGGGTCCACTGAAGCTCTCTTT. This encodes CASSLSQGSTEALF.

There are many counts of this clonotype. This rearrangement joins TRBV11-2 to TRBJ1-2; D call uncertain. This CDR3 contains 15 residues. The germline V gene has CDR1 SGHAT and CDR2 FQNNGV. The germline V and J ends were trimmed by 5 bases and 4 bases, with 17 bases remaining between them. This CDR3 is CASSPGPGDLYGYTF. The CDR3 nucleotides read TGTGCCAGCAGCCCTGGCCCAGGTGACCTCTATGGCTACACCTTC.

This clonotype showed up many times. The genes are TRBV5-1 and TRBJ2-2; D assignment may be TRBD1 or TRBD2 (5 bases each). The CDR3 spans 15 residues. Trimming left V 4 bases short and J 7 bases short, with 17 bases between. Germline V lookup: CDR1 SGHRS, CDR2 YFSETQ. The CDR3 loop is CASSLGTPNLGELFF. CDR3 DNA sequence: TGCGCCAGCAGCCTCGGGACCCCTAACCTCGGGGAGCTGTTTTTT.

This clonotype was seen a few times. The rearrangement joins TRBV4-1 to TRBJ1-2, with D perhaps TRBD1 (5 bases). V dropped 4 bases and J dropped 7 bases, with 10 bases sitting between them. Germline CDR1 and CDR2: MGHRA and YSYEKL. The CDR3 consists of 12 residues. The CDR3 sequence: CASSPGHCGYTF. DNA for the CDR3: TGCGCCAGCAGCCCTGGACACTGTGGCTACACCTTC.

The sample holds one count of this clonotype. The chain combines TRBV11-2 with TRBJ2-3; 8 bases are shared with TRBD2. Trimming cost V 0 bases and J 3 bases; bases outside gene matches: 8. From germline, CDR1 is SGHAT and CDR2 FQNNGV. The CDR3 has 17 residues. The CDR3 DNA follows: TGTGCCAGCAGCTTAGAAAAGGGACTAGTATGGACAGATACGCAGTATTTT. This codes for CASSLEKGLVWTDTQYF.

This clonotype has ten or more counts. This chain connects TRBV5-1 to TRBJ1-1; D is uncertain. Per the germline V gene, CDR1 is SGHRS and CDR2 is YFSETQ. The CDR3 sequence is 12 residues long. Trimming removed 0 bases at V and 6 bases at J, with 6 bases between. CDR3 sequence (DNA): TGCGCCAGCAGCTTGGGGAGGGCTGAAGCTTTCTTT. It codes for CASSLGRAEAFF.

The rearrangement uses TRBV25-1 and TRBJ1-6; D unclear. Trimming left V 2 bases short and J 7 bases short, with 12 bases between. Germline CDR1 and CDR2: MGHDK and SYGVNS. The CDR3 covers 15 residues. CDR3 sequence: CASSEPEPKNSPLHF. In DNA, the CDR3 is TGTGCCAGCAGTGAACCCGAGCCTAAGAATTCACCCCTCCACTTT.